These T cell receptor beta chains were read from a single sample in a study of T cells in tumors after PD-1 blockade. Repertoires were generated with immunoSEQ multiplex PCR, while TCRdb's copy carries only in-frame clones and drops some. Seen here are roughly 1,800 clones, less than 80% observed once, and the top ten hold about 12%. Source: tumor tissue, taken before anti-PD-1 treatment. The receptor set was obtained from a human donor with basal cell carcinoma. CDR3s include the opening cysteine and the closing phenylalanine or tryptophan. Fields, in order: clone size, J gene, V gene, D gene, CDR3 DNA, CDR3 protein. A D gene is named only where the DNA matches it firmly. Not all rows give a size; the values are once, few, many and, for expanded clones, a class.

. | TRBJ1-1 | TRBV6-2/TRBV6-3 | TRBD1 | TGTGCCACCAGTCTTCGACAGGGGCAGGTGGAACTGGGAGTACAGGCTTTCTTT | CATSLRQGQVELGVQAFF
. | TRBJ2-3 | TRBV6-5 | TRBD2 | TGTGCCATAAAGGTTGCGGGGGGGTTAGATACGCAGTATTTT | CAIKVAGGLDTQYF
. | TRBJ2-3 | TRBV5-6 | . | TGTGCCAGCAGCTTGGGGCAGGGATGGTCAGATACGCAGTATTTT | CASSLGQGWSDTQYF
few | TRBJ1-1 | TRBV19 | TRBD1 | TGTGCCAGTAGAATAATAACAGGGGACACTGAAGCTTTCTTT | CASRIITGDTEAFF
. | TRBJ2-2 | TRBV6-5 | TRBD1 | TGTGCCAGCAGTTACGGGGACAGAAACACCGGGGAGCTGTTTTTT | CASSYGDRNTGELFF
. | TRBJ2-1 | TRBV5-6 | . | TGTGCCAGCAGCTTGGTCGGGTCCGGGGGCTCTTACAATGAGCAGTTCTTC | CASSLVGSGGSYNEQFF
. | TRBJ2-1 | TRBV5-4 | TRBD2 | TGTGCCAGCAGCAGCTCACTTGGCGGGGGGATGGGTGAGCAGTTCTTC | CASSSSLGGGMGEQFF
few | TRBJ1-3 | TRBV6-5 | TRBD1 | TGTGCCAGCAGTTACGGACAGGGGCTAGGAAACACCATATATTTT | CASSYGQGLGNTIYF
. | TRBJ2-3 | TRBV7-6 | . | TGTGCCAGCAGCTCCGGACTTTCCACGCAGTATTTT | CASSSGLSTQYF
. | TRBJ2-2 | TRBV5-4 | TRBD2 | TGTGCCAGCAGCTCCTCGACTAGCGGGGGGGCCAGGGAGCTGTTTTTT | CASSSSTSGGARELFF
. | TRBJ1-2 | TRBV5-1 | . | TGCGCCAGCAGCTTCGACAAAACCTATGGCTACACCTTC | CASSFDKTYGYTF
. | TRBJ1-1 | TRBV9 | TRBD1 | TGTGCCAGCAGCCCAATGACAGGGGGGGTCTCTGAAGCTTTCTTT | CASSPMTGGVSEAFF
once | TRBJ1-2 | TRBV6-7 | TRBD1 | TGTGCCAGCAGTTGGAACAGGGGCCCCCTTAACTATGGCTACACCTTC | CASSWNRGPLNYGYTF
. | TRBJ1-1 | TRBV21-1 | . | TGTGCCAGCAGCAAGAGGGACAAGGGGCCCTCCGCTGAAGCTTTCTTT | CASSKRDKGPSAEAFF